The T cell receptor (beta chain) described here comes from a study of blood T cell repertoires in COVID-19. Before being deemed recovered, Cohort 3 donors had two negative PCRs, clearance, or symptom resolution. The method was immunoSEQ multiplex PCR; TCRdb's version includes in-frame clones alone and lacks a portion of them. This sample has roughly 200,000 clones; 75% to 90% occur once, and the top ten carry more than 5.5%. Germline CDR1 KGHSH, CDR2 LQKENI. The J segment lost 5 bases and the V segment lost 3 bases, leaving 10 bases of the junction unmatched. This CDR3 contains 16 residues. Material for sequencing was PBMCs or T cells enriched from blood (not recorded which). The clonotype was recovered from a middle-aged man who had recovered from COVID-19. The chain carries TRBV18 and TRBJ2-3, with TRBD2 matching 8 bases. The CDR3 spells CASSPARGGQIDTQYF. The DNA of the CDR3 is TGTGCCAGCTCACCGGCTCGGGGGGGCCAAATAGATACGCAGTATTTT.